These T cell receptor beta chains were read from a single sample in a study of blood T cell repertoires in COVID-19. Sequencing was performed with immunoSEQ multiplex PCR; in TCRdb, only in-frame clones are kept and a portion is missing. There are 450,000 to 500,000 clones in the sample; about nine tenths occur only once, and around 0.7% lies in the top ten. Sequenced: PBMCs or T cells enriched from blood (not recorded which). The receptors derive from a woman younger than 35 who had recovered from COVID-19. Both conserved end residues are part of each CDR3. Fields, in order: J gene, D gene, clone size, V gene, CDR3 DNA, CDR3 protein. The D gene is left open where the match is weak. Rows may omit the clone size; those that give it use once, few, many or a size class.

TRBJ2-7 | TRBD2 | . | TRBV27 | TGTGCCAGCAGTTTGAGCCGCGGGGGAGCGTACGAGCAGTACTTC | CASSLSRGGAYEQYF
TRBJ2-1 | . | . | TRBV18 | TGTGCCAGCTCACCAGCGGTAAGCAATGAGCAGTTCTTC | CASSPAVSNEQFF
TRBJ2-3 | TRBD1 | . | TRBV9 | TGTGCCAGCAGCGTAGTGGGACAGATCACAGATACGCAGTATTTT | CASSVVGQITDTQYF
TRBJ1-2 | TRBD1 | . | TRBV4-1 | TGCGCCAGCAGCCAAGATCCGACAGGGAGTAAAGGCTACACCTTC | CASSQDPTGSKGYTF
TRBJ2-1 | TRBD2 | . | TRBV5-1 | TGCGCCAGCAGCTTACGGACTAGCGGGGGCAGTGAGCAGTTCTTC | CASSLRTSGGSEQFF
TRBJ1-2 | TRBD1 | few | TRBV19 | TGTGCCAGTAGCTCCACAGGGGTGATCGGCTATGGCTACACCTTC | CASSSTGVIGYGYTF
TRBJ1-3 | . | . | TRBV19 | TGTGCCAGTAGCCTACTGCCGCCAGGAAACACCATATATTTT | CASSLLPPGNTIYF
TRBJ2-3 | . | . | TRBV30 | TGTGCCTGGAGTTCTTACAAAGATACGCAGTATTTT | CAWSSYKDTQYF
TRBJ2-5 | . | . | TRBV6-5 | TGTGCCAGCAACAACAGGGAGACCCAGTACTTC | CASNNRETQYF
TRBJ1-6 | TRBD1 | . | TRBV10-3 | TGTGCCATCAGTCTGGGACAGATCAATTCACCCCTCCACTTT | CAISLGQINSPLHF
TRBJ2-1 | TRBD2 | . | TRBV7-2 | TGTGCCAGCAGCTTAGTAGCGGGGGACTACAATGAGCAGTTCTTC | CASSLVAGDYNEQFF
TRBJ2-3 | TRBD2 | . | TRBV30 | TGTGCCTGGAGTCGGGGGGGGACGCAGTATTTT | CAWSRGGTQYF
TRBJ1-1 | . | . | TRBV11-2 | TGTGCCAGCAGCCCTGGGGAGGGTGGGAGAACTTTCTTT | CASSPGEGGRTFF
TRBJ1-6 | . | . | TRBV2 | TGTGCCAGCAGGGCGACCTCGGGACTTTATAATTCACCCCTCCACTTT | CASRATSGLYNSPLHF
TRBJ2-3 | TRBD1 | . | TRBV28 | TGTGCCAGCAGTTTACAGACGGCCGGGACAGGTATCGAGGATACGCAGTATTTT | CASSLQTAGTGIEDTQYF
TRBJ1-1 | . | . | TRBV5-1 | TGCGCCAGCAGAAACCTCCTCAGGGGAAACACTGAAGCTTTCTTT | CASRNLLRGNTEAFF
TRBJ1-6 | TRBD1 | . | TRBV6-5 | TGTGCCAGCAGGGCGGGACAGAACTCCTATTCACCCCTCCACTTT | CASRAGQNSYSPLHF
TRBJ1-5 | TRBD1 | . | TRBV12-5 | TGTGCTAGTGGTTTGGTACGGGGGACAGAGATCTATAGCAATCAGCCCCAGCATTTT | CASGLVRGTEIYSNQPQHF
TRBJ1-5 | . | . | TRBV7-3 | TGTGCCAGCAGCTCCGCTGACAGCAAGGGTCAGCCCCAGCATTTT | CASSSADSKGQPQHF
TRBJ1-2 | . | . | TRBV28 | TGTGCCAGCAGTCCCCCGGGTATTGAGGGCGCTCATGGCTACACCTTC | CASSPPGIEGAHGYTF
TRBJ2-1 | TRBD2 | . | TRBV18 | TGTGCCAGCTCACCACTGAGCGGGAAAAATGAGCAGTTCTTC | CASSPLSGKNEQFF
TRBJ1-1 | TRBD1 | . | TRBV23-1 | TGCGCCAGCAGTCCTCCCGGGACAGGAACTGAAGCTTTCTTT | CASSPPGTGTEAFF
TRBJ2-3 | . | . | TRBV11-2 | TGTGCCAGCTCCAAGGGACTCGGCACAGATACGCAGTATTTT | CASSKGLGTDTQYF
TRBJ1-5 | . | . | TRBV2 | TGTGCCAGCAGTGAAGGGCGGGCCGAGAATCAGCCCCAGCATTTT | CASSEGRAENQPQHF
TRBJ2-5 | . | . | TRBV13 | TGTGCCAGCAGCTTTAGCGAGACCCAGTACTTC | CASSFSETQYF
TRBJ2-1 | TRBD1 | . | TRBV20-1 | TGCAGTGCTAGTAGCACAGGGGGTTCCGCTGAGCAGTTCTTC | CSASSTGGSAEQFF
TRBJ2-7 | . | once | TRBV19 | TGTGCCAGTAGTATAGGCACAGGGACCTACGAGCAGTACTTC | CASSIGTGTYEQYF
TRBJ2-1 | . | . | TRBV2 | TGTGCCAGCCACGACATTTACAATGAGCAGTTCTTC | CASHDIYNEQFF
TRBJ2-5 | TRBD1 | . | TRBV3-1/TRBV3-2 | TGTGCCAGCAGCCCAAACAGGGGCACCTACCAAGAGACCCAGTACTTC | CASSPNRGTYQETQYF
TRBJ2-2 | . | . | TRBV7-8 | TGTGCCAGCAGCTTAGGAAGGGGGAAGTACGTACTCACCGGGGAGCTGTTTTTT | CASSLGRGKYVLTGELFF
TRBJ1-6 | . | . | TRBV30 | TGTGCCTGGAGTCAGGGGCGGAATTCACCCCTCCACTTT | CAWSQGRNSPLHF
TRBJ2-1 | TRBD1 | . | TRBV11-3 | TGTGCCAGCAGCTTGGTGGGACAGGGGGAGAGTACCTACAATGAGCAGTTCTTC | CASSLVGQGESTYNEQFF
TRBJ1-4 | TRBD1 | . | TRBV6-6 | TGTGCCAGCAGGGAAGGGGGCGCGCGGGAAAAACTGTTTTTT | CASREGGAREKLFF
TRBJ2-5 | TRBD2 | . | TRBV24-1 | TGTGCCACCAGTGATCGAACTACCGGGACTAGCGGGGGTGGTAGGCAAGAGACCCAGTACTTC | CATSDRTTGTSGGGRQETQYF
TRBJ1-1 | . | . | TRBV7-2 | TGTGCCAGCAGCTTAGCGTTGGCATTTGAAGCTTTCTTT | CASSLALAFEAFF
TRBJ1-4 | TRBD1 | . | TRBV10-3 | TGTGCCATCAGTGAGGGGGACAGGGATATGGAAAAACTGTTTTTT | CAISEGDRDMEKLFF
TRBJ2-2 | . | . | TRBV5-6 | TGTGCCAGCAGCTTGGTTTCGTCCGCCGGGGAGCTGTTTTTT | CASSLVSSAGELFF
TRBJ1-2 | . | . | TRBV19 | TGTGCCAGTAGTATAACAGGGATTTACGGAGCTAACTATGGCTACACCTTC | CASSITGIYGANYGYTF
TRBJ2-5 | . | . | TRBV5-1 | TGCGCCAGCAGCATCTCCGGAGGGACGACGATGGAGACCCAGTACTTC | CASSISGGTTMETQYF
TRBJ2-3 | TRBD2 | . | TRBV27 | TGTGCCAGCAGTTCCCCAACACCCCAAGCGGGAGCCCGCACAGATACGCAGTATTTT | CASSSPTPQAGARTDTQYF
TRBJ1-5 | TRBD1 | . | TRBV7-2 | TGTGCCAGCAGCTTAGCCGGACAGGAAAATCAGCCCCAGCATTTT | CASSLAGQENQPQHF
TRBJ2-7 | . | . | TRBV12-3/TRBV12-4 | TGTGCCAGCAGTCAGGGGAACGAGCAGTACTTC | CASSQGNEQYF
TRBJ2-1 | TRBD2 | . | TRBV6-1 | TGTGCCAGCAGTGATGAAGCGGGGCCTTTCTACAATGAGCAGTTCTTC | CASSDEAGPFYNEQFF
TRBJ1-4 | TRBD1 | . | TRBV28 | TGTGCCAGCAGTCCGAGGACAGGGAGGGTTGTAGAAAAACTGTTTTTT | CASSPRTGRVVEKLFF
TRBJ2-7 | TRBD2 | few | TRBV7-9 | TGTGCCAGCGGGACTAGCGGCGCTCTGAGCTCCTACGAGCAGTACTTC | CASGTSGALSSYEQYF
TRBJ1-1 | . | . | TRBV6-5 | TGTGCCAGCAGTTACTCACTAACAGGGATCAGGGCTGAAGCTTTCTTT | CASSYSLTGIRAEAFF
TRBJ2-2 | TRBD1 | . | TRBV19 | TGTGCCAGTAGTATTCCCCGGGACAGCCACACCGGGGAGCTGTTTTTT | CASSIPRDSHTGELFF
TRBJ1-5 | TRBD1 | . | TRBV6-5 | TGTGCCAGCAGCCAGGACAGGGGGAATCAGCCCCAGCATTTT | CASSQDRGNQPQHF